The sequence of this T cell receptor beta chain was determined in a study of T-cell memory formation after mild COVID-19. Study as a whole: The two donors had largely donor-specific TCR clusters.

The CDR3 has 14 residues. Germline CDR1 reads LGHNA; CDR2 reads YNFKEQ. Between the trimmed V and J ends, which lost 0 bases and 2 bases, there was a span of 6 bases. General study results and limits: Some clones that responded turned up in pre-infection memory, which suggests that cross-reactive memory joined in. Among CD4+ contracting clones, most were CM and EM, and CD8+ ones EMRA.

Comment on this clonotype: The antigen is not known.

TCRdb itself ran the 5' RACE reads through MiXCR, one entry per CDR3 protein. This table holds approximately 350,000 distinct CDR3 sequences, roughly 13% found once. The source is a man younger than 35 who had mild COVID-19 (a few samples of this study predate the infection). Cell type and time point are not known. The chain uses TRBV4-2 and TRBJ2-3, with D hard to call. What was sequenced was PBMCs or a T cell subset sorted from them (not recorded which). The CDR3 protein is CASSQDLVTDTQYF. The CDR3 DNA is TGTGCCAGCAGCCAAGATTTGGTCACAGATACGCAGTATTTT.